Below, 17 T cell receptor beta chains from the same sample are listed, as sequenced in a study of cytomegalovirus exposure and HLA in healthy donors. PCR primers comprised 60 Vbeta and 13 Jbeta primers. Profiling relied on immunoSEQ multiplex PCR, and the TCRdb table lists in-frame clones only, not all of them. Of about 100,000 clones detected, over 65% appear once; the ten largest clones hold under 0.8%. Sequencing input: PBMCs. The origin of the receptors is a woman aged 55-69 years in good health and CMV-seronegative.

The chain has TRBV10-1 and TRBJ1-1; D may be TRBD1 (5 bases). The CDR3 extends over 17 amino acids. With 1 base removed from V and 6 bases from J, the gap between germline ends came to 21 bases. The germline V gene has CDR1 WNHNN and CDR2 SYGVQD (reference sequence). The CDR3 protein is CASSEWIREGPGAEAFF. The CDR3, as DNA: TGCGCCAGCAGTGAGTGGATTCGGGAGGGGCCGGGGGCTGAAGCTTTCTTT.

This clone was counted a single time. This sequence joins TRBV4-3 and TRBJ2-1; weak D call: TRBD1 (6 bases). Trimming stripped 0 bases from V and 6 bases from J, with 12 bases between. CDR3 length equals 15 residues. CDR1 is LGHNA, CDR2 YSLEER, per germline. CDR3 residues: CASSQDQGLRNEQFF. DNA for the CDR3: TGCGCCAGCAGCCAAGATCAGGGGCTTCGCAATGAGCAGTTCTTC.

As DNA, the CDR3 is TGTGCCAGTAGTCCCCGGGACAGGGCCACTGAAGCTTTCTTT. Protein product: CASSPRDRATEAFF. The chain recombines TRBV19 with TRBJ1-1; 9 bases line up with TRBD1. Germline-derived CDR1 and CDR2 are LNHDA and SQIVND (reference sequence). This CDR3 has 14 amino acids. V lost 5 bases and J lost 4; bases outside the gene matches: 5.

The chain links TRBV5-6 to TRBJ1-6, with D tentatively TRBD1 (6 bases). Trimming shortened V by 3 bases and J by 10 bases, and 17 bases separated the two germline ends. Germline values: CDR1 SGHDT, CDR2 YYEEEE. The CDR3 is 15 amino acids. CDR3 residues: CASSYRGGGDSPLHF. CDR3 DNA sequence: TGTGCCAGCAGCTATCGGGGCGGGGGCGACTCACCCCTCCACTTT.

The chain joins TRBV19 to TRBJ2-3, with 8 positions matching TRBD2. The ends lost 1 base at V and 5 bases at J; junction bases unmatched: 2. The germline gives CDR1 LNHDA, CDR2 SQIVND (reference sequence). The CDR3 runs 14 residues. Here the CDR3 DNA reads TGTGCCAGTAGTATAGTCCGGGAGGGAGATACGCAGTATTTT. Translated, it gives CASSIVREGDTQYF. Full variable domain (outside the CDR3, taken from reference TRBV19 and TRBJ2-3): DGGITQSPKYLFRKEGQNVTLSCEQNLNHDAMYWYRQDPGQGLRLIYYSQIVNDFQKGDIAEGYSVSREKKESFPLTVTSAQKNPTAFYLCASSIVREGDTQYFGPGTRLTVL.

The chain uses TRBV5-6 and TRBJ1-2; 12 nucleotides align to TRBD1. Germline CDR1 is SGHDT and CDR2 is YYEEEE. Trimming cost V 4 bases and J 8 bases; bases outside gene matches: 6. This CDR3 has 14 residues. The CDR3 sequence is CASSTGQGARGYTF. The CDR3 DNA is TGTGCCAGCAGCACGGGACAGGGGGCGCGGGGCTACACCTTC.

The V gene is TRBV2, the J gene TRBJ2-7; 13 bases are a match to TRBD2. The CDR3 contains 15 residues. CDR1 SNHLY and CDR2 FYNNEI come from the germline V gene. With 8 bases clipped from V and 5 bases from J, the junction kept 9 bases outside the gene matches. CDR3 nucleotides: TGTGCCAGCGGCCTACTAGCGGGAGGGCCTAACGAGCAGTACTTC. Residues: CASGLLAGGPNEQYF.

The chain links TRBV4-1 to TRBJ2-1; 9 bases map to TRBD2. V dropped 1 base and J dropped 0; count of bases not matched to a gene: 4. The germline V gene has CDR1 MGHRA and CDR2 YSYEKL. This CDR3 has 17 residues. Here the CDR3 reads CASSQGLAEYSYNEQFF. CDR3 coding DNA: TGCGCCAGCAGCCAAGGACTAGCGGAATACTCCTACAATGAGCAGTTCTTC.

CDR3 region: CASSPPVHSPLHF. Written as DNA, the CDR3 is TGTGCCAGCAGCCCCCCCGTTCATTCACCCCTCCACTTT. The rearrangement links TRBV7-9 to TRBJ1-6; no firm D call. The CDR3 loop spans 13 amino acids. Trimming stripped 5 bases from V and 8 bases from J, with 10 bases between. Germline V gene sequence: CDR1 SEHNR, CDR2 FQNEAQ (reference sequence).

This clone was counted a few times. J is TRBJ2-4 and V is TRBV4-3; 7 positions match TRBD2. The CDR3 is 13 residues long. Trimming cost V 4 bases and J 8 bases; bases outside gene matches: 5. Germline loops: CDR1 LGHNA, CDR2 YSLEER. CDR3 DNA sequence: TGCGCCAGCAGCCCCGGGGGGAGGGACATTCAGTACTTC. Its translation is CASSPGGRDIQYF.

The rearrangement joins TRBV30 to TRBJ1-1; D possibly corresponds to TRBD1 (6 bases). Germline V gene lookup returns CDR1 GTSNPN and CDR2 SVGIG (reference sequence). This CDR3 has 13 amino acids. Written as DNA, the CDR3 is TGTGCAGTGGGGGAGGGGGTGAACACTGAAGCTTTCTTT. As protein: CAVGEGVNTEAFF.

The genes are TRBV19 and TRBJ1-4; no clear D gene. This CDR3 contains 16 residues. Germline CDR1 LNHDA, CDR2 SQIVND (reference sequence). V was clipped by 10 bases and J by 0 bases, with 18 bases between them. CDR3 sequence reads: CATTATEPATNEKLFF. For the CDR3, the DNA is TGTGCCACCACCGCTACGGAGCCGGCAACTAATGAAAAACTGTTTTTT.

This clone was picked up a small number of times. The chain recombines TRBV10-2 with TRBJ1-1; possibly TRBD1 for D (5 bases). V dropped 6 bases and J dropped 1 base, with 15 bases sitting between them. Per the germline V gene, CDR1 is WSHSY and CDR2 is SAAADI. This CDR3 region has 15 residues. CDR3 bases: TGCGCCAGCAGCGGGCAGGGCAGGAGGAACACTGAAGCTTTCTTT. It codes for CASSGQGRRNTEAFF.

The chain recombines TRBV11-3 with TRBJ2-1; 10 bases are a match to TRBD1. CDR3 size: 15 residues. The germline V gene has CDR1 SGHNT and CDR2 YENEEA. Trimming took 5 bases from V and 9 from J; bases not matched to a gene: 10. The CDR3 loop reads CASSPGQGVLGEQFF. The CDR3 DNA is TGTGCCAGCAGCCCCGGACAGGGGGTTCTTGGTGAGCAGTTCTTC.

This clone showed up just a few times. The chain uses TRBV1 and TRBJ2-7; the D call in the table, TRBD1, was not verified against the DNA. TRBV1 is a pseudogene. The CDR3 consists of 16 residues. CDR3 nucleotide sequence: TGCACCAGCAGCCAAAACAGGGGCAGGAGGGTTCGCGAGCAGTACTTC. Its translation is CTSSQNRGRRVREQYF.

CDR3 bases: TGTGCCAGCAGCCCCCGGCTAGCGGGAGAAAGCAATGAGCAGTTCTTC. This encodes CASSPRLAGESNEQFF. The rearrangement joins TRBV7-2 to TRBJ2-1; 10 bases line up with TRBD2. Germline assignment: CDR1 SGHTA and CDR2 FQGNSA. The CDR3 covers 16 residues. The V and J ends lost 5 bases and 6 bases, in that order; junction bases with no gene match: 10.

This chain links TRBV15 with TRBJ2-7; 7 positions agree with TRBD2. The CDR3 contains 13 residues. With 4 bases clipped from V and 4 bases from J, the junction kept 4 bases outside the gene matches. Per germline, CDR1 LNHNV and CDR2 YYDKDF (reference sequence). In DNA form, the CDR3 reads TGTGCCACCAGCAAGGGACTATCATACGAGCAGTACTTC. It codes for CATSKGLSYEQYF.